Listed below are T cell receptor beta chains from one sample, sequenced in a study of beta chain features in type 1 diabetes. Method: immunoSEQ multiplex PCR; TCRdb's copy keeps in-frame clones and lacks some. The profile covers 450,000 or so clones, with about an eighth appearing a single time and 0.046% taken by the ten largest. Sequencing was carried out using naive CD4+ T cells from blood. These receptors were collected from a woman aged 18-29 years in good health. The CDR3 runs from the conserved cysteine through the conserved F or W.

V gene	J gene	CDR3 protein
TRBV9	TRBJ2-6	CASSGTLISSGANVLTF
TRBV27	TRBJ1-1	CASSDAVNTEAFF
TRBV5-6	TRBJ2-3	CASKRVDSTDTQYF
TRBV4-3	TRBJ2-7	CASSQDENSMYEQYF
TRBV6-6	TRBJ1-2	CASSPQDYGYTF
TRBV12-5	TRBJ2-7	CASGTAGNEQYF
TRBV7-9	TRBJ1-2	CASRPSGQGSYGYTF
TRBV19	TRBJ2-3	CASSIGNTDTQYF
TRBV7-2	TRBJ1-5	CASSLVGGNSNQPQHF
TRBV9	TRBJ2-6	CASSVAGAGANVLTF
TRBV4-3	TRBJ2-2	CASSPVLRLGYTGELFF
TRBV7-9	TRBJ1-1	CASSLLQGKNTEAFF
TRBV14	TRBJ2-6	CASSLGWPPGANVLTF
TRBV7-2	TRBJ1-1	CASSLGGTGIAFF
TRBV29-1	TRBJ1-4	CSVEVVEEGEKLFF
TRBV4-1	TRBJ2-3	CASSQVRPTSTDTQYF
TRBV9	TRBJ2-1	CASSITGGSEQFF
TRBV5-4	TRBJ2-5	CASSEGRSSRETQYF
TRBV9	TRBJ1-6	CASSQDRVNSPLHF
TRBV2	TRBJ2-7	CASSAGLSISYEQYF
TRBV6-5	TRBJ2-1	CASSPTTGGEQFF
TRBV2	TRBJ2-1	CASSVQGLSYNEQFF
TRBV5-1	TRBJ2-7	CASSLGLDRSSYEQYF
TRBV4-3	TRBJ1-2	CASSQDRLEYIYGYTF
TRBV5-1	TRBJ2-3	CASSYGTSGVTDTQYF
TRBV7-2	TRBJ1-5	CASSPDRGSNQPQHF
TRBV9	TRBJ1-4	CASSVVGQGNEKLFF